Presented here are 19 T cell receptor beta chains from one specimen sequenced in a study of cytomegalovirus exposure and HLA in healthy donors. With 60 Vbeta and 13 Jbeta primers, the PCR was carried out. Profiling relied on immunoSEQ multiplex PCR, and the TCRdb table lists in-frame clones only, not all of them. The data hold around 190,000 clones, with roughly 9.4% observed a single time. The sample was PBMCs. The receptor set was obtained from a woman in her 30s in good health and CMV-seropositive.

The chain recombines TRBV9 with TRBJ1-2, with D unresolved. This CDR3 contains 13 residues. Per the germline V gene, CDR1 is SGDLS and CDR2 is YYNGEE. Trimming removed 0 bases from V and 0 bases from J, with 3 bases in between. CDR3 residues: CASSVVANYGYTF. Written as DNA, the CDR3 is TGTGCCAGCAGCGTAGTAGCTAACTATGGCTACACCTTC.

This clone was seen only a few times. The V call is TRBV2, the J call TRBJ2-1; 7 positions agree with TRBD2. From germline, CDR1 is SNHLY and CDR2 FYNNEI. J lost 5 bases, V lost 4 bases, and 8 bases had no gene match. The CDR3 is made up of 15 amino acids. The CDR3 nucleotides are TGTGCCAGCAGTGTTATGGGACTATTTAACAATGAGCAGTTCTTC. Amino acid sequence: CASSVMGLFNNEQFF.

This clone was seen a handful of times. J is TRBJ2-5 and V is TRBV6-6; maybe TRBD1 (6 bases). The V and J ends lost 2 bases and 2 bases respectively, with 12 bases between them. Germline V CDR1 and CDR2: MNHNY, SVGAGI (reference sequence). This CDR3 region has 15 residues. The CDR3: CASSYGTREQETQYF. The CDR3 bases are TGTGCCAGCAGTTACGGGACACGCGAACAAGAGACCCAGTACTTC.

This clone has a handful of counts. This sequence joins TRBV5-1 and TRBJ2-7; D is possibly TRBD1 (5 bases). This CDR3 is built from 17 residues. The ends were cut back, 1 base at V and 2 bases at J, with 19 bases in the middle. Germline V lookup: CDR1 SGHRS, CDR2 YFSETQ. DNA of the CDR3: TGCGCCAGCAGCTTGTCGGAGAGGCCGACAGCCCCCTACGAGCAGTACTTC. Translated: CASSLSERPTAPYEQYF.

This clone was seen more than once but under ten times. The chain carries TRBV29-1 and TRBJ1-1, with a possible D match to TRBD1 (5 bases). V shed 7 bases and J shed 3 bases, with 12 bases lying between them. This CDR3 has 12 residues. CDR1 is SQVTM, CDR2 ANQGSEA, per germline. The DNA for the CDR3 is TGCAGCGCACGGGACTCCTACACTGAAGCTTTCTTT. This encodes CSARDSYTEAFF.

A few counts support this clone. V usage is TRBV5-1 and J usage is TRBJ2-7; 9 bases match TRBD1. The CDR3 runs 15 residues. Germline V gene lookup returns CDR1 SGHRS and CDR2 YFSETQ. V trimming: 5 bases; J trimming: 3 bases; junction bases outside the gene matches: 9. For the CDR3, the DNA is TGCGCCAGCAGGAAAACAGGGGGCGACCTCTACGAGCAGTACTTC. Its translation: CASRKTGGDLYEQYF.

This clone was found a few times. V gene TRBV6-4 combines with J gene TRBJ2-1, with D unresolved. The CDR3 is made up of 13 amino acids. Trimming took off 6 bases at V and 6 bases at J, with 12 bases between the two ends. Per the germline V gene, CDR1 is MRHNA and CDR2 is SNTAGT. CDR3 sequence: CASRLLTVNEQFF. CDR3 sequence (DNA): TGTGCCAGCAGATTACTTACAGTCAATGAGCAGTTCTTC.

The CDR3 region has the DNA TGCAGCGGCCTATCCACAGGGGGCGCCACCGGGGAGCTGTTTTTT. Translation gives CSGLSTGGATGELFF. V and J are TRBV29-1 and TRBJ2-2, with 9 positions matching TRBD1. CDR3 length: 15 amino acids. Germline V lookup: CDR1 SQVTM, CDR2 ANQGSEA. After removal of 7 bases from V and 4 bases from J, the junction contained 10 bases not matched to a gene.

This clone was found a few times. The chain combines TRBV10-3 with TRBJ2-5, with 7 positions matching TRBD2. Gene TRBJ2-7 matches the end of the DNA better, so the J call may be wrong. The germline V gene has CDR1 ENHRY and CDR2 SYGVKD. The CDR3 totals 14 residues. Here the CDR3 DNA reads TGTGCCATCGGGAGCGGGACTGCAACCTACGAGCAGTACTTC. Amino acids: CAIGSGTATYEQYF.

This clone occurred a few times. J is TRBJ2-7 and V is TRBV10-2; D might be TRBD2 (5 bases). The CDR3 contains 13 residues. V was shortened by 3 bases and J by 3 bases, with 9 bases between the two germline ends. Germline V gene sequence: CDR1 WSHSY, CDR2 SAAADI. The CDR3 here is CASSDRGYYEQYF. Written as DNA, the CDR3 is TGCGCCAGCAGTGATCGAGGGTACTACGAGCAGTACTTC.

A few counts support this clone. The chain joins TRBV29-1 to TRBJ2-6; a weak D match, TRBD2 (7 bases). V dropped 8 bases and J dropped 2 bases, with 13 bases sitting between them. The CDR3 is made up of 14 amino acids. Germline assignment: CDR1 SQVTM and CDR2 ANQGSEA. The CDR3 sequence: CSCSGGAGANVLTF. Written as DNA, the CDR3 is TGCAGCTGCTCGGGGGGCGCTGGGGCCAACGTCCTGACTTTC.

In this sample, this clone turned up a few times. V usage is TRBV5-1 and J usage is TRBJ1-4; D unclear. The V end lost 4 bases, the J end lost 2 bases, and 15 bases lay between the germline ends. The length of the CDR3 is 16 residues. Germline CDR1 is SGHRS and CDR2 is YFSETQ. The CDR3 DNA reads as TGCGCCAGCAGCACCCGGGGTCCTCGGACTAATGAAAAACTGTTTTTT. Translation: CASSTRGPRTNEKLFF.

In this sample, this clone turned up a few times. Relative to the germline gene, one junction end is altered; a read error may explain this. This chain links TRBV12-5 with TRBJ1-1, with D possibly being TRBD1 (5 bases). The germline V gene encodes CDR1 LGHNT and CDR2 FRNRAP. This CDR3 is built from 13 residues. CDR3 nucleotides: TGTGCTAGTGGTTCACCAGGGAACTCTGAAGCTTTCTTT. Residues: CASGSPGNSEAFF.

This clone showed up just once. The chain joins TRBV7-9 to TRBJ2-3; perhaps TRBD1 as D (5 bases). V dropped 5 bases and J dropped 0 bases, with 9 bases sitting between them. CDR3 size: 14 residues. Germline assignment: CDR1 SEHNR and CDR2 FQNEAQ (reference sequence). The CDR3 reads CASSPGHSTDTQYF. In nucleotides, the CDR3 is TGTGCCAGCAGCCCAGGACATAGCACAGATACGCAGTATTTT.

This clone showed up just a few times. This sequence joins TRBV7-2 and TRBJ1-2; 10 nucleotides agree with TRBD1. The CDR3 totals 14 residues. Germline CDR1 and CDR2: SGHTA and FQGNSA. Trimming at V came to 6 bases and at J to 4 bases, leaving 5 bases not matched to a gene. In DNA, the CDR3 is TGTGCCAGCAGAGTCGGACAGGGGGTCTATGGCTACACCTTC. Amino acid sequence: CASRVGQGVYGYTF.

The rearrangement uses TRBV7-3 and TRBJ2-3; 7 bases align to TRBD2. The CDR3 sequence is 15 residues long. The V gene end was trimmed by 5 bases and the J gene end by 5 bases; junction bases not matched to a gene: 10. CDR1 and CDR2 (germline): SGHTA, FQGTGA. The CDR3 DNA is TGTGCCAGCAGCCTTGGCGGGACTAAAGTAGATACGCAGTATTTT. Translating it yields CASSLGGTKVDTQYF. The full variable domain, completed using reference TRBV7-3 and TRBJ2-3, is GAGVSQTPSNKVTEKGKYVELRCDPISGHTALYWYRQSLGQGPEFLIYFQGTGAADDSGLPNDRFFAVRPEGSVSTLKIQRTERGDSAVYLCASSLGGTKVDTQYFGPGTRLTVL.

This clone was detected a few times. The CDR3 region is CASSQPGSPLNTEAFF. The CDR3 nucleotides are TGTGCCAGCAGCCAACCGGGAAGCCCACTGAACACTGAAGCTTTCTTT. The chain employs TRBV19 and TRBJ1-1; D is unresolved. Trimming stripped 9 bases from V and 0 bases from J, with 20 bases between. This CDR3 spans 16 amino acids. Germline lookup yields CDR1 LNHDA and CDR2 SQIVND (reference sequence).

In this sample, this clone turned up a few times. This chain uses TRBV6-4 with TRBJ1-5; D call uncertain. Deletions cut 2 bases from V and 3 bases from J, with 5 bases between. Germline values: CDR1 MRHNA, CDR2 SNTAGT. This CDR3 spans 13 amino acids. CDR3 nucleotide sequence: TGTGCCAGCAGTGACGCTACCAATCAGCCCCAGCATTTT. Translation gives CASSDATNQPQHF.

This chain uses TRBV19 with TRBJ1-2; no reliable D call. Germline CDR1 LNHDA, CDR2 SQIVND (reference sequence). V was shortened by 5 bases and J by 4 bases, with 11 bases between the two germline ends. The CDR3 is made up of 13 amino acids. The CDR3 DNA follows: TGTGCCAGTAGTTCTAGACCTCCCTATGGCTACACCTTC. It yields the protein CASSSRPPYGYTF.